This TCR beta chain is drawn from a study of shared clonotypes between healthy human individuals (TCRdb year 2020). The study in broad terms: A couple of women and a few men aged 18 to 49 years were included in the cohort. For each donor, three plates each were used for CD4 naive and CD4 memory, two plates were used for CD8 naive, and one plate was used for CD8 memory. The study deeply sequenced blood TCR repertoires of 5 or 6 healthy adults to estimate repertoire size and the extent of clonotype sharing between individuals. Libraries were prepared and TCR repertoires were sequenced by different laboratories using diverse techniques, in order to increase sequencing depth and limit assay-specific biases. Leukapheresis yielded between about 0.9 and 9 billion PBMCs per donor. The study at large found these results: Clonotypes shared by all four sorted-subset donors showed higher generation probabilities than non-shared clonotypes. Larger estimated clonotype richness was generally found for naive subsets than for memory subsets. About 5% of naive CD4, around 4% of naive CD8, roughly 2.5% of memory CD4, and 0.35% to 0.5% of memory CD8 clonotypes were shared across several donors. Only blood was sampled, and tissue TCR repertoires likely differ from those in blood. Because the study included a small number of donors, the genetic and exposure-history diversity represented was limited. Pairwise subsampling indicated that sequencing depth was expected to affect the degree of clonotype sharing among donors. Rarefaction of sorted-subset datasets indicated incomplete sequencing despite the large sequencing depth.

About this clone itself: The specificity of this receptor is unknown. The sample holds no much larger clone one base away, and base qualities are not on file.

For the CD8 naive samples, CD45RO-negative cells were positively selected for CCR7, yielding a CD45RA+CCR7+ population from which TemRA cells were excluded. Donors were healthy HIV-negative adults with no recently reported acute infections or vaccinations. Every donor was a Caucasian adult living in Nashville, Tennessee, USA. Blood was obtained by leukapheresis, after which PBMCs were separated by Ficoll-Histopaque density gradient centrifugation and cryopreserved in liquid nitrogen vapor phase. Analytical flow cytometry was used to check the purity and quantity of every magnetically sorted T cell population. Each sorted fraction had its genomic DNA isolated and then quantified by UV absorbance on a Nanodrop 2000c. V is pruned by 6 bases and J by 4 bases, leaving 2 bases of the junction without a gene match. The CDR3 spans 14 residues, from the cysteine through the phenylalanine. Of all the DNA, just the CDR3 is kept, 42 bases in frame from base 1. CDR1 MNHEY and CDR2 SVGAGI were looked up in the germline V gene.

Using the deep immunoSEQ assay, multiplex PCR amplified TCR CDR3 regions from genomic DNA. Genomic DNA extracted from each cell subset was distributed evenly over all wells of several immunoSEQ 96-well plates, and each plate served as one replicate. For sorted subsets, about 200 ng genomic DNA, equal to about 30,000 T cell genomes, was loaded into each replicate PCR. Purified libraries were measured with a Qubit 3.0 fluorometer, size-checked on a Bioanalyzer 2100, and measured again with the KAPA Library Quantification kit. Every immunoSEQ 96-well plate was sequenced on a separate single-read 150-cycle Illumina NextSeq 550 flow cell. In the original analysis: The immunoSEQ output contained only junctional sequences without quality scores, so filtering could not match that applied to full-length reads. To assign V/J genes and CDR3, sequences were annotated using PyIR, a Python wrapper for IgBLAST v1.9, with IMGT germline references. Reads with weak V/J assignments (E-value above 1e-6), missing CDR3, stop codons, out-of-frame junctions, or ambiguous translated residues were removed. A V3J clonotype was defined by an identical inferred V gene, J gene, and CDR3 amino acid sequence. The percentage overlap between two repertoires was calculated by dividing the number of shared unique clonotypes by the size of the smaller repertoire. Richness of each repertoire was evaluated using RTK rarefaction, the Chao1 estimator, and Recon v2.1 estimates of unobserved clonotypes. Generation probabilities for all TCRbeta clonotypes obtained by the gDNA method from a handful of donors were computed using OLGA. Entries here come from immuneACCESS through TCRdb and include only in-frame sequences with V and J called. Some clones fail to appear in such tables; in the studies checked, an unresolved V gene covers under half of the shortfall, and the cause of the remainder is unknown. That table supplies the V and J calls and clone size; D and trimming were determined from the DNA. The sample table records some 2.1 million clones; 85% to 95% of these occur just once. The ten biggest clones cover roughly 1% of the sample.

The source is a man aged 18 to 29 in good health. The sequence joins TRBV6-5 to TRBJ1-6, with 8 bases matching TRBD1. Source material: naive CD8+ T cells sorted from blood. The intended sense of this specimen's cell subset or site label: CD45RA+CCR7+. The DNA sequence is as follows: TGTGCCAGCAGATACAGGGGGTATAATTCACCCCTCCACTTT. It encodes CASRYRGYNSPLHF.